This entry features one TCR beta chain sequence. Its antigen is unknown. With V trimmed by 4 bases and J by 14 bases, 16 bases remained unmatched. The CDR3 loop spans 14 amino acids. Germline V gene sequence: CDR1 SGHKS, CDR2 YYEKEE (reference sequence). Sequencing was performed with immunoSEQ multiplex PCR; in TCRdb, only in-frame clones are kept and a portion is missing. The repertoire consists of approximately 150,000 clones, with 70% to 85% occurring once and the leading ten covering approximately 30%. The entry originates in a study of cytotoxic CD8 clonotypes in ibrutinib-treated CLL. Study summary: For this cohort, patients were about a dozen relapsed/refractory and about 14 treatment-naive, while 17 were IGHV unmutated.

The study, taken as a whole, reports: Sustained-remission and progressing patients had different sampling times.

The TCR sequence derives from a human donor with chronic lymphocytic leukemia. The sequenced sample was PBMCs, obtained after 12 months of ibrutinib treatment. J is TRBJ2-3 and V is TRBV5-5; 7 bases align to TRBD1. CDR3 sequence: CASSPGQDLSPRYF. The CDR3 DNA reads TGTGCCAGCAGCCCCGGACAGGACCTATCCCCTCGGTATTTT.